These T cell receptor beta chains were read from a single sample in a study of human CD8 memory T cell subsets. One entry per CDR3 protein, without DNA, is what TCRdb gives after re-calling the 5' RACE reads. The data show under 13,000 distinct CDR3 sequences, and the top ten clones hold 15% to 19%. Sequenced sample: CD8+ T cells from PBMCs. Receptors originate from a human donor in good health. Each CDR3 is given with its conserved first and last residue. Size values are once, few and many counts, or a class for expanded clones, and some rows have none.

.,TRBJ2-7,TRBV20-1,CSAAGTGSYEQYF
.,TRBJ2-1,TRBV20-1,CTGTRYNEQFF
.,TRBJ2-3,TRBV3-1,CASSLTDTQYF
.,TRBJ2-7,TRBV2,CASRTGAGALYEQYF
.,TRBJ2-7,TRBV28,CASKTLSSYEQYF
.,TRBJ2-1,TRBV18,CASSPPLDDEQFF
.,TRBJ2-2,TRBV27,CASSLYSGMNTGELFF
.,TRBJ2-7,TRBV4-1,CASSHVTRTYEQYF
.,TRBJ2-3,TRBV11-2,CASSPPLAGFTDTQYF
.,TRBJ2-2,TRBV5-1,CASSPTTGTRFGELFF
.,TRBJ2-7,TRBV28,CASSLGQASYEQYF
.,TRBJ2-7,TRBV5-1,CASSPGQAAGEQYF
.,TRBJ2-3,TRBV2,CASSHGTASTDTQYF
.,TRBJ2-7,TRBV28,CASSFPGQGSYEQYF
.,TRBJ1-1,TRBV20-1,CSAPTSHRDSGFSEAFF
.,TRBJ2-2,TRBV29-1,CSVDGGDVGELFF
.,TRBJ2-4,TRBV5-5,CASSLSILAKNIQYF
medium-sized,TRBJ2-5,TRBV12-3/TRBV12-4,CASRDDREQETQYF
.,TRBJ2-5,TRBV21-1,CASSKWGPQETQYF
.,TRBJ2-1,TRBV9,CASSGGLAVSYNEQFF
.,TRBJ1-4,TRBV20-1,CSARERTATNEKLFF
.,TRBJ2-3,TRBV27,CASSLSGGTGGEADTDTQYF
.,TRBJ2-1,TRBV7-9,CASRGTSGGLHNEQFF
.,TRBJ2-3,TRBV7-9,CASTPYNPDTQYF
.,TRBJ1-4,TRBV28,CASSPRGVSNEKLFF
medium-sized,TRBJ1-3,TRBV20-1,CSARDWQSSGNTIYF
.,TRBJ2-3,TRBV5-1,CASSRRTGSTDTQYF
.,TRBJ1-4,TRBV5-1,CASSLATGDREKLFF
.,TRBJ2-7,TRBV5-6,CASSYSSGRINEQYF
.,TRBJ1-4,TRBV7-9,CASSLDRETNNEKLFF
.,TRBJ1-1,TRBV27,CASSLGGGDTEAFF
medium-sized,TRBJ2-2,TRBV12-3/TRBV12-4,CASSFGGPGELFF
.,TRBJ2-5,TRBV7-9,CASSLARVAFQETQYF
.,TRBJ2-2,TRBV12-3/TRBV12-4,CASSLGGAVTGELFF
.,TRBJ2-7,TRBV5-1,CASTSEVNSYEQYF
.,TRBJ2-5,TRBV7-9,CASSQFQGEVETQYF
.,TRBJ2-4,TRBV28,CASRWTGQFKNIQYF
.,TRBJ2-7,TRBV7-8,CASTVSGDYEQYF
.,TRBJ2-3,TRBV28,CASSLETSEITDTQYF
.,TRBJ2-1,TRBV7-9,CASSLGQTANEQFF
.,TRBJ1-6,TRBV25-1,CASSESSGYFQKLHF
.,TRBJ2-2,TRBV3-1,CASSQDVAGLGTGELFF
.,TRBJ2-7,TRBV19,CASSSRDNSYEQYF
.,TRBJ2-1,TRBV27,CASSFSHEQFF
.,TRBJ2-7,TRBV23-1,CASSQGPGPNIAYEQYF
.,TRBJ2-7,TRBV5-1,CASSLVGGHEQYF
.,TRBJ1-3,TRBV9,CASSVGGDSGNTIYF
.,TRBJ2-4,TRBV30,CAWRGDTVNIQYF
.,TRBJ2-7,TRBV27,CASSLRGGEQYF
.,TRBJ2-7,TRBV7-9,CASTRDNAPYEQYF
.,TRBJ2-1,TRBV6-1,CASSELGGNNEQFF